The 25 T cell receptor beta chains reported below all come from one sample, sequenced in a study of blood T cell repertoires in COVID-19. Some clones are missing from TCRdb's copy, which holds only in-frame ones; the method was immunoSEQ multiplex PCR. The data show approximately 310,000 clones, about 87% seen once. Input material: peripheral blood. These receptors all come from a woman aged 45 to 65 who had recovered from COVID-19.

The chain combines TRBV5-1 with TRBJ1-3, with D unclear. This CDR3 spans 13 amino acids. Germline CDR1 and CDR2: SGHRS and YFSETQ. V was cut by 0 bases and J by 3 bases, with 4 bases left in between. This chain's CDR3 is CASSLDSGNTIYF. The CDR3, as DNA: TGCGCCAGCAGCTTGGACAGTGGAAACACCATATATTTT.

This clone was seen once. The rearrangement uses TRBV9 and TRBJ1-3; weak D call: TRBD1 (5 bases). CDR3 length: 16 amino acids. Germline values: CDR1 SGDLS, CDR2 YYNGEE. V lost 2 bases, J lost 0 bases, and 12 bases lay in between. The CDR3 here is CASSVGRGGSGNTIYF. In DNA, the CDR3 is TGTGCCAGCAGCGTGGGCCGCGGGGGCTCTGGAAACACCATATATTTT.

The chain has TRBV19 and TRBJ2-3, with D perhaps TRBD2 (6 bases). Trimming pared 3 bases from V and 2 bases from J, leaving 12 bases between. In germline, CDR1 is LNHDA, CDR2 SQIVND (reference sequence). This CDR3 contains 15 residues. The CDR3 protein is CASSITGLITDTQYF. The CDR3, as DNA: TGTGCCAGTAGTATTACGGGACTCATCACAGATACGCAGTATTTT.

This clone has more than one count but fewer than ten. The chain combines TRBV11-2 with TRBJ2-7; 8 bases are a match to TRBD1. V lost 3 bases to trimming and J lost 3 bases; unmatched junction nucleotides: 7. From germline, CDR1 is SGHAT and CDR2 FQNNGV. The CDR3 loop spans 15 amino acids. This chain's CDR3 is CASSLATGVGYEQYF. In DNA form, the CDR3 reads TGTGCCAGCAGCTTGGCGACAGGGGTCGGCTACGAGCAGTACTTC. Together with reference TRBV11-2 and TRBJ2-7, the CDR3 gives the full variable domain: EAGVAQSPRYKIIEKRQSVAFWCNPISGHATLYWYQQILGQGPKLLIQFQNNGVVDDSQLPKDRFSAERLKGVDSTLKIQPAKLEDSAVYLCASSLATGVGYEQYFGPGTRLTVT.

The chain couples TRBV5-1 to TRBJ1-1; 8 bases map to TRBD1. From germline, CDR1 is SGHRS and CDR2 YFSETQ. CDR3 length: 14 residues. The V and J ends lost 2 bases and 1 base, in that order; junction bases with no gene match: 1. The CDR3 reads CASSFDRGNTEAFF. The CDR3 coding sequence is TGCGCCAGCAGCTTTGACAGGGGGAACACTGAAGCTTTCTTT.

This chain connects TRBV7-2 to TRBJ2-5, with D possibly being TRBD1 (5 bases). This CDR3 is 13 amino acids long. V was pared by 0 bases and J by 11 bases, with 13 bases between. Germline V gene lookup returns CDR1 SGHTA and CDR2 FQGNSA. Here the CDR3 DNA reads TGTGCCAGCAGCTTAGCGCTCAGGGAAACTCAGTACTTC. Its translation: CASSLALRETQYF.

The V gene is TRBV5-5, the J gene TRBJ2-5, with TRBD2 matching 11 bases. V dropped 4 bases and J dropped 2; count of bases not matched to a gene: 7. Germline values: CDR1 SGHKS, CDR2 YYEKEE (reference sequence). CDR3 size: 16 residues. The CDR3 sequence: CASSQPGLAVQETQYF. The CDR3 DNA reads TGTGCCAGCAGCCAACCGGGACTAGCGGTACAAGAGACCCAGTACTTC.

The V call is TRBV7-9, the J call TRBJ1-1, with D possibly TRBD1 on 5 matching bases. This CDR3 comprises 13 residues. The germline gives CDR1 SEHNR, CDR2 FQNEAQ (reference sequence). Trimming took off 4 bases at V and 8 bases at J, with 14 bases between the two ends. For the CDR3, the DNA is TGTGCCAGCAGCTCCCCCGGCAGGGCGGAAGCTTTCTTT. Its translation is CASSSPGRAEAFF.

The chain is built from TRBV19 and TRBJ2-2; D possibly corresponds to TRBD1 (5 bases). Trimming removed 4 bases at V and 2 bases at J, with 8 bases between. Germline-derived CDR1 and CDR2 are LNHDA and SQIVND (reference sequence). This CDR3 has 14 amino acids. The CDR3 spells CASSTTANTGELFF. In DNA, the CDR3 is TGTGCCAGTAGTACGACAGCAAACACCGGGGAGCTGTTTTTT.

The gene calls are TRBV7-9 and TRBJ2-5; 7 bases fit TRBD1. This CDR3 contains 14 residues. J gave up 5 bases and V 3 bases, and 6 bases lay outside the gene matches. CDR1 and CDR2 (germline): SEHNR, FQNEAQ (reference sequence). CDR3 nucleotide sequence: TGTGCCAGCAGCTTCGAGGGGGCTCATGAGACCCAGTACTTC. As protein: CASSFEGAHETQYF.

V and J are TRBV28 and TRBJ1-1; TRBD1 agrees at 11 bases. The germline V gene encodes CDR1 MDHEN and CDR2 SYDVKM. The trim removed 0 bases at V and 6 bases at J, leaving 3 bases unmatched. CDR3 length: 15 amino acids. The CDR3 DNA sequence: TGTGCCAGCAGTTTATGGTCGGGACAGGGGGCTGAAGCTTTCTTT. This encodes CASSLWSGQGAEAFF.

This chain links TRBV11-2 with TRBJ1-1, with D unclear. The germline V gene encodes CDR1 SGHAT and CDR2 FQNNGV. The V end lost 6 bases, the J end lost 4 bases, and 15 bases lay between the germline ends. The CDR3 has 14 amino acids. The CDR3 DNA reads as TGTGCCAGCAGATTCATAGGACGGGGCACTGAAGCTTTCTTT. Translated, it gives CASRFIGRGTEAFF.

This clone has just a few counts. The V and J genes are TRBV6-1 and TRBJ2-1; D is ambiguous. The germline V gene has CDR1 MNHNS and CDR2 SASEGT. The V and J ends lost 6 bases and 7 bases respectively, with 19 bases between them. This CDR3 has 15 residues. The CDR3 spells CASSATTDGGNEQFF. CDR3 bases: TGTGCCAGCAGCGCCACTACCGACGGTGGGAATGAGCAGTTCTTC.

The chain employs TRBV25-1 and TRBJ2-2, with a tentative D call TRBD2 (7 bases). V shed 3 bases and J shed 3 bases, with 17 bases lying between them. The CDR3 contains 17 residues. Per the germline V gene, CDR1 is MGHDK and CDR2 is SYGVNS. Here the CDR3 reads CASSDRAGAHYTGELFF. CDR3 in DNA: TGTGCCAGCAGTGATCGGGCGGGGGCGCATTACACCGGGGAGCTGTTTTTT.

V and J are TRBV18 and TRBJ2-7; 10 bases line up with TRBD2. The junction had 5 bases not matched to a gene; V was cut back by 2 bases and J by 7 bases. CDR3 length: 14 amino acids. CDR1 is KGHSH, CDR2 LQKENI, per germline. CDR3 in DNA: TGTGCCAGCTCACCAACTAGCGGGGCCCGAGAGCAGTACTTC. It is translated as CASSPTSGAREQYF.

The chain couples TRBV30 to TRBJ1-5, with 7 bases fitting TRBD1. CDR1 is GTSNPN, CDR2 SVGIG, per germline (reference sequence). V was clipped by 1 base and J by 6 bases; unmatched bases: 6. This CDR3 is built from 14 residues. CDR3 protein: CAWSATGVGQPQHF. The CDR3 nucleotides are TGTGCCTGGAGTGCTACAGGGGTAGGTCAGCCCCAGCATTTT.

The chain couples TRBV28 to TRBJ2-7, with 7 bases fitting TRBD1. Trimming took 3 bases from V and 3 from J; bases not matched to a gene: 2. The CDR3 totals 13 residues. CDR1 MDHEN and CDR2 SYDVKM come from the germline V gene. The CDR3 sequence: CASSFNRGYEQYF. Written as DNA, the CDR3 is TGTGCCAGCAGTTTTAACAGGGGCTACGAGCAGTACTTC.

The J gene is TRBJ1-4, the V gene TRBV6-2 or TRBV6-3; D not resolved. CDR3 length equals 12 residues. Germline CDR1 and CDR2: MNHEY and SVGEGT. The V gene lost 5 bases and the J gene lost 8 bases, with 9 bases spanning the gap. The CDR3 is CASSHRREKLFF. CDR3 sequence (DNA): TGTGCCAGCAGTCACCGCCGGGAAAAACTGTTTTTT.

The chain uses TRBV7-2 and TRBJ1-3; a possible D gene is TRBD1 (5 bases). V lost 3 bases to trimming and J lost 2 bases, with 11 bases between them. The CDR3 has 15 amino acids. Germline V gives CDR1 SGHTA, CDR2 FQGNSA. The CDR3: CASSFARAPGNTIYF. CDR3 nucleotide sequence: TGTGCCAGCAGCTTCGCCAGGGCCCCTGGAAACACCATATATTTT.

This chain joins TRBV30 and TRBJ2-2, with a possible D match to TRBD2 (5 bases). From germline, CDR1 is GTSNPN and CDR2 SVGIG (reference sequence). V lost 3 bases to trimming and J lost 9 bases, with 14 bases between them. The CDR3 totals 13 residues. This CDR3 is CAWRELGGRELFF. The CDR3 DNA sequence: TGTGCCTGGAGGGAACTAGGCGGCCGGGAGCTGTTTTTT.

The chain's CDR3 is CASTSGGTEGEKLFF. CDR3 sequence (DNA): TGTGCCAGCACTTCAGGGGGAACCGAAGGTGAAAAACTGTTTTTT. The genes are TRBV2 and TRBJ1-4, with TRBD1 identical over 7 bases. The CDR3 runs to 15 residues. Looked up from germline, CDR1 is SNHLY and CDR2 is FYNNEI. J gave up 7 bases and V 7 bases, and 12 bases lay outside the gene matches.

The chain recombines TRBV7-2 with TRBJ1-1; 9 nucleotides agree with TRBD1. The germline V gene has CDR1 SGHTA and CDR2 FQGNSA. The V and J ends lost 5 bases and 0 bases, in that order; junction bases with no gene match: 10. The CDR3 has 17 amino acids. This CDR3 is CASSGYRGLKVNTEAFF. DNA of the CDR3: TGTGCCAGCAGCGGATACAGGGGGCTCAAAGTGAACACTGAAGCTTTCTTT.

This sequence joins TRBV5-4 and TRBJ2-5, with TRBD2 as a possible D gene (5 bases). Germline V gene lookup returns CDR1 SGHNT and CDR2 YYREEE (reference sequence). The CDR3 runs to 15 residues. The V and J ends lost 4 bases and 3 bases respectively, with 16 bases between them. The CDR3 DNA reads TGTGCCAGCAGCCTAAGACTATCCCGTGAAGAGACCCAGTACTTC. It translates to CASSLRLSREETQYF.

The rearrangement joins TRBV28 to TRBJ1-3; unclear D gene. Germline V CDR1 and CDR2: MDHEN, SYDVKM. The CDR3 has 17 residues. V lost 4 bases and J 0 bases, leaving 16 bases between the germline ends. The CDR3 loop reads CASSSPSALPSGNTIYF. Written as DNA, the CDR3 is TGTGCCAGCAGTTCCCCAAGCGCCCTTCCCTCTGGAAACACCATATATTTT.

Only a few counts were recorded for this clone. The CDR3 here is CASSLSPTAYEQYF. Here the CDR3 DNA reads TGCGCCAGCAGCTTGTCGCCGACAGCTTACGAGCAGTACTTC. V and J are TRBV5-1 and TRBJ2-7, with D perhaps matching TRBD1 (5 bases). This CDR3 is 14 amino acids long. Trimming stripped 1 base from V and 4 bases from J, with 12 bases between. CDR1 and CDR2 (germline): SGHRS, YFSETQ.